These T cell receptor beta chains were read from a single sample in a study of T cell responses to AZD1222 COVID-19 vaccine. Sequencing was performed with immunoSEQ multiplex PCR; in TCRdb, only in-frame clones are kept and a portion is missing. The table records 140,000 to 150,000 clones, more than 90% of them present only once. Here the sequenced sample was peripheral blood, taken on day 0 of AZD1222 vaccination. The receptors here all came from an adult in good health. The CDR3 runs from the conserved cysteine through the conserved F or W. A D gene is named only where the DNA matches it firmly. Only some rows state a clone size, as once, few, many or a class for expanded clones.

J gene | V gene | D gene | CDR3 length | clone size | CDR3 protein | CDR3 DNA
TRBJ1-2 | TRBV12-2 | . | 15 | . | CASRLVIGHHYGYTF | TGTGCAAGTCGCTTAGTCATTGGACACCACTATGGCTACACCTTC
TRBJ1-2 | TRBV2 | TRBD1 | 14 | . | CASMRGQGANGYTF | TGTGCCAGTATGCGGGGACAGGGGGCGAATGGCTACACCTTC
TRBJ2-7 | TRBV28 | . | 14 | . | CASSFPTGGAEQYF | TGTGCCAGCAGTTTCCCTACAGGGGGGGCCGAGCAGTACTTC
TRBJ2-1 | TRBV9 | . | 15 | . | CASSPLSRDYNEQFF | TGTGCCAGCAGCCCCCTTTCTCGGGACTACAATGAGCAGTTCTTC
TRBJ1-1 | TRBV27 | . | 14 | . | CASSLFRGRTEAFF | TGTGCCAGCAGTTTGTTTAGGGGAAGGACTGAAGCTTTCTTT
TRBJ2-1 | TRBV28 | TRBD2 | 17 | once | CASSFVSGRTSYNEQFF | TGTGCCAGCAGTTTCGTTAGCGGGAGGACGTCCTACAATGAGCAGTTCTTC
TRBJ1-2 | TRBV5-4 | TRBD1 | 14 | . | CASSFGQGRYGYTF | TGTGCCAGCAGCTTCGGACAGGGTCGCTATGGCTACACCTTC
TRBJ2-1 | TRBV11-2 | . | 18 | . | CASSLVRGGWGRDNEQFF | TGTGCCAGCAGCTTAGTAAGAGGGGGGTGGGGCAGGGACAATGAGCAGTTCTTC
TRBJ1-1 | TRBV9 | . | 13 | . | CASSVVDQGGAFF | TGTGCCAGCAGCGTAGTTGATCAAGGGGGAGCTTTCTTT
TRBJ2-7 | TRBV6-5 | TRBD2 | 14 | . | CASSYLAGEGEQYF | TGTGCCAGCAGTTACCTAGCGGGAGAAGGCGAGCAGTACTTC
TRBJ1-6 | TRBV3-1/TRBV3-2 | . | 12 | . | CASSLSRQVLHF | TGTGCCAGCAGCCTATCAAGACAGGTCCTCCACTTT
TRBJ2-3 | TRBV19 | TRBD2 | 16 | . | CASSDLAGGVVDTQYF | TGTGCCAGTAGTGACCTAGCGGGAGGAGTCGTAGATACGCAGTATTTT
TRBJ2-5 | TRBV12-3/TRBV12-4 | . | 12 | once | CASSLWQETQYF | TGTGCCAGCAGTTTATGGCAAGAGACCCAGTACTTC
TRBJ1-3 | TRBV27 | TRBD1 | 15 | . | CASSSGQGAGNTIYF | TGTGCCAGCAGTTCCGGACAGGGAGCAGGAAACACCATATATTTT
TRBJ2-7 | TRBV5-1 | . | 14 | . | CASSLGGSPYEQYF | TGCGCCAGCAGCTTGGGGGGTTCCCCCTACGAGCAGTACTTC
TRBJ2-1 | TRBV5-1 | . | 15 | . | CASSLEGSDYNEQFF | TGCGCCAGCAGCTTGGAAGGTAGCGACTACAATGAGCAGTTCTTC
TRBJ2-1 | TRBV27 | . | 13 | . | CASKSDLNNEQFF | TGTGCCAGCAAATCGGACCTAAACAATGAGCAGTTCTTC
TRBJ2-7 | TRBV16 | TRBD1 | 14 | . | CASSQSQGDYEQYF | TGTGCCAGCAGCCAATCCCAGGGGGACTACGAGCAGTACTTC
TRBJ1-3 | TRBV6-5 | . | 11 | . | CAARTGDTIYF | TGTGCCGCGCGGACGGGGGACACCATATATTTT
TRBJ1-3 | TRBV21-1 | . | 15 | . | CASSNQEDPGNTIYF | TGTGCCAGCAGCAATCAGGAAGACCCTGGAAACACCATATATTTT
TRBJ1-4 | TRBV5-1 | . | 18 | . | CASSLSRPGLKGGEKLFF | TGCGCCAGCAGCCTAAGTAGACCGGGCCTCAAGGGAGGCGAAAAACTGTTTTTT
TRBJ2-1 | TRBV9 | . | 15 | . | CASSTAPSPYNEQFF | TGTGCCAGCAGCACGGCCCCTTCCCCCTACAATGAGCAGTTCTTC
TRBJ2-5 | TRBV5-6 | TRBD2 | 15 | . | CASSPARGGGETQYF | TGTGCCAGCAGCCCCGCCCGAGGCGGGGGAGAGACCCAGTACTTC
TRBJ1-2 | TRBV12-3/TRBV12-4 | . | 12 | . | CASSLGQHGYTF | TGTGCCAGCAGTTTAGGGCAGCATGGCTACACCTTC
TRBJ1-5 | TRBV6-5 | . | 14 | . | CASSIQGPRQPQHF | TGTGCCAGCAGTATACAGGGTCCTCGTCAGCCCCAGCATTTT
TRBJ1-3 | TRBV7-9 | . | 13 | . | CASSSGYGNTIYF | TGTGCCAGCAGCTCAGGATACGGAAACACCATATATTTT
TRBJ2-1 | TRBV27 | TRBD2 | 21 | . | CASSASRGLAGGLGLYNEQFF | TGTGCCAGCAGTGCATCAAGGGGACTAGCGGGAGGATTGGGACTCTACAATGAGCAGTTCTTC
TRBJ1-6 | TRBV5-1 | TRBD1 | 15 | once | CASSPAGQGNSPLHF | TGCGCCAGCAGTCCAGCGGGACAGGGAAATTCACCCCTCCACTTT
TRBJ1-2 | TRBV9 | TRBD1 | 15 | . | CASSVDDRGYYGYTF | TGTGCCAGCAGCGTAGATGACAGGGGCTACTATGGCTACACCTTC
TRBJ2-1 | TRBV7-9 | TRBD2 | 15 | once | CASRPGTSGTHEQFF | TGTGCCAGCAGACCCGGGACTAGCGGGACTCATGAGCAGTTCTTC
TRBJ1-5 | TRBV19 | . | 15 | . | CASSIGDGRDQPQHF | TGTGCCAGTAGTATAGGGGACGGACGAGATCAGCCCCAGCATTTT
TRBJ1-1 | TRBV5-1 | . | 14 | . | CASRWGERNTEAFF | TGCGCCAGCAGATGGGGGGAGAGGAACACTGAAGCTTTCTTT
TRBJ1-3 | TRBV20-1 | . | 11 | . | CSARGENTIYF | TGCAGTGCCAGAGGGGAAAACACCATATATTTT
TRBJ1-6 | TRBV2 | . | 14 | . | CASSTLTGDSPLHF | TGTGCCAGCAGTACCCTAACGGGGGATTCACCCCTCCACTTT
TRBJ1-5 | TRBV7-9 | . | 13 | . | CASSLGVGQPQHF | TGTGCCAGCAGCTTAGGGGTAGGCCAGCCCCAGCATTTT
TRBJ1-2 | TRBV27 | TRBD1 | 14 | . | CASSLRDSGYGYTF | TGTGCCAGCAGTTTAAGGGACAGCGGCTATGGCTACACCTTC
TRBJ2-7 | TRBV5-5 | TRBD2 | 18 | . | CASSLGLAGGASSYEQYF | TGTGCCAGCAGCTTGGGACTAGCGGGAGGGGCAAGCTCCTACGAGCAGTACTTC
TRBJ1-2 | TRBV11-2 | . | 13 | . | CASSNNQRYGYTF | TGTGCCAGCAGCAACAACCAGCGGTATGGCTACACCTTC
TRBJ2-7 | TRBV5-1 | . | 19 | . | CGPLSQQLRGATFSYEQYF | TGCGGCCCCCTTTCCCAGCAGCTACGGGGGGCAACCTTCTCCTACGAGCAGTACTTC
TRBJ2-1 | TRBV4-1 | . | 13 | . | CASSPAFRKEQFF | TGCGCCAGCAGCCCGGCGTTCCGAAAGGAGCAGTTCTTC